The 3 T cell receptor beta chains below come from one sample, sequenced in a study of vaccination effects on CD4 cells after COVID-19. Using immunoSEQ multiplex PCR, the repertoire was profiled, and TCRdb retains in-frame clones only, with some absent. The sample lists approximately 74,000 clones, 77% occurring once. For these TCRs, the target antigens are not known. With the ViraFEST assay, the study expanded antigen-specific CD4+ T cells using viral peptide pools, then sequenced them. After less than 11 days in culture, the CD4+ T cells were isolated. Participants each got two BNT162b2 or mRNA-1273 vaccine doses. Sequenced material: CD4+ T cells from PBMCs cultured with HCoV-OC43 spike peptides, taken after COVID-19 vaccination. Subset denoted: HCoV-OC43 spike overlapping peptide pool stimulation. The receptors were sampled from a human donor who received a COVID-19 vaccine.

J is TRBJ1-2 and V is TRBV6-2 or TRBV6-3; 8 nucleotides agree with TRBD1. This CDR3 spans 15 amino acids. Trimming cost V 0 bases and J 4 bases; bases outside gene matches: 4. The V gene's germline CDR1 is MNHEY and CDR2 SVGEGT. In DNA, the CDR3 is TGTGCCAGCAGTTACTCGCAGGGGGCAGGCTATGGCTACACCTTC. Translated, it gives CASSYSQGAGYGYTF.

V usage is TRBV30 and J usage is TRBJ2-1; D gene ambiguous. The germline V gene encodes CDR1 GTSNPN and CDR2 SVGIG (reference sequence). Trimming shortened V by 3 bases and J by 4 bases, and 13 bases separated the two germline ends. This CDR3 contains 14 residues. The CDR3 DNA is TGTGCCTGGAGGGCAGCGACGCCGTACAATGAGCAGTTCTTC. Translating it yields CAWRAATPYNEQFF.

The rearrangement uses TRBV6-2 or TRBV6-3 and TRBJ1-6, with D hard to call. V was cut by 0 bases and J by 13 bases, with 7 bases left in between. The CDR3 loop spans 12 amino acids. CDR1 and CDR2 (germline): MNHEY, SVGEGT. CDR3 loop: CASSYSFAPLHF. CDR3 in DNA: TGTGCCAGCAGTTACTCGTTTGCTCCCCTCCACTTT.